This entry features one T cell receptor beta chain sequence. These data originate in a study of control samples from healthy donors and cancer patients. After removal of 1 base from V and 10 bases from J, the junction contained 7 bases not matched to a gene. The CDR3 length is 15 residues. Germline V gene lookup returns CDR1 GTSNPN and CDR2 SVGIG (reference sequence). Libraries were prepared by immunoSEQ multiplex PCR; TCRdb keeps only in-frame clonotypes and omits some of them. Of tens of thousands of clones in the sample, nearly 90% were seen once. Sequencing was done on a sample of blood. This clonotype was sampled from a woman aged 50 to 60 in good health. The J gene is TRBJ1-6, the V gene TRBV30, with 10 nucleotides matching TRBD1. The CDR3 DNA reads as TGTGCCTGGAGTGCCGGGACAGGGGAAAACTCACCCCTCCACTTT. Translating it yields CAWSAGTGENSPLHF. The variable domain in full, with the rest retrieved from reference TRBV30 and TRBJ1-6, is SQTIHQWPATLVQPVGSPLSLECTVEGTSNPNLYWYRQAAGRGLQLLFYSVGIGQISSEVPQNLSASRPQDRQFILSSKKLLLSDSGFYLCAWSAGTGENSPLHFGNGTRLTVT.